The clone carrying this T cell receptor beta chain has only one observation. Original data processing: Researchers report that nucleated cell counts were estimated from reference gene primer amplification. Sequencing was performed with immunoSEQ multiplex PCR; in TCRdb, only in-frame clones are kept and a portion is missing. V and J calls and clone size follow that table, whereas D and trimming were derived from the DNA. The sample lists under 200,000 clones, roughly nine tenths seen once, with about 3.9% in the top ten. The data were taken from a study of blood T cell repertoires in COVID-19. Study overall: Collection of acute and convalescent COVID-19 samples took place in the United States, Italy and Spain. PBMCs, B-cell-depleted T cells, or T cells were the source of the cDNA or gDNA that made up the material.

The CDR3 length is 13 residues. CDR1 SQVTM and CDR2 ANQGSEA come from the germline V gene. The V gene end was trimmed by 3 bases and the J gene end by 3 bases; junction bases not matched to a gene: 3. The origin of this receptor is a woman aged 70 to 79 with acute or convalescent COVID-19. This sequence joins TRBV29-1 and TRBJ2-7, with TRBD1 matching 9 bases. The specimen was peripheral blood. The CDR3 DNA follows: TGCAGCGTTGAGGGACAGGGCGTCTACGAGCAGTACTTC. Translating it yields CSVEGQGVYEQYF.